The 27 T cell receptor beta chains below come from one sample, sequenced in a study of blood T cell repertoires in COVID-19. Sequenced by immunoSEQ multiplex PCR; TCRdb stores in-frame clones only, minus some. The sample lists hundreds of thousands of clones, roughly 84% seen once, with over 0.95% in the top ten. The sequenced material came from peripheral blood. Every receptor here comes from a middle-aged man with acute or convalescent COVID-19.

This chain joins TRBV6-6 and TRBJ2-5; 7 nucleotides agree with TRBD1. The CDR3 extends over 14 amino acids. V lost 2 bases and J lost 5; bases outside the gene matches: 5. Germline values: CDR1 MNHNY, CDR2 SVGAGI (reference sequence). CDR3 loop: CASSYKGAGETQYF. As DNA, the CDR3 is TGTGCCAGCAGTTACAAGGGGGCTGGGGAGACCCAGTACTTC.

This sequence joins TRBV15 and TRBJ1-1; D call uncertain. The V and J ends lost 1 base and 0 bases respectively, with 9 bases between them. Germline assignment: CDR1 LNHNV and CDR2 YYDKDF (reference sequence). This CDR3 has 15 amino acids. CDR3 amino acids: CATSRGGILNTEAFF. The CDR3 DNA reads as TGTGCCACCAGCAGAGGAGGGATTCTGAACACTGAAGCTTTCTTT.

The CDR3 bases are TGTGCCAGCAGCTCTGCCTTTCCCGACGAGGAGGGCTACACCTTC. Its translation: CASSSAFPDEEGYTF. V gene TRBV5-4 combines with J gene TRBJ1-2; D unresolved. CDR3 length: 15 residues. Per the germline V gene, CDR1 is SGHNT and CDR2 is YYREEE (reference sequence). Between the trimmed V and J ends, which lost 3 bases and 8 bases, there was a span of 20 bases.

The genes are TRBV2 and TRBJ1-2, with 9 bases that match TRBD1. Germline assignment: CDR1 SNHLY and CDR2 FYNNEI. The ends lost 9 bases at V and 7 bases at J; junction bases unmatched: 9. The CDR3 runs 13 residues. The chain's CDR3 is CARETQGASGYTF. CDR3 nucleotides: TGTGCCAGGGAGACACAGGGGGCCAGTGGCTACACCTTC.

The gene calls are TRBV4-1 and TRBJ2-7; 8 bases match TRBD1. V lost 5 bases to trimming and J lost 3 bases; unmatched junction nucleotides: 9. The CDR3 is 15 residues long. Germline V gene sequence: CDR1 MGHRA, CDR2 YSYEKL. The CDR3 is CASSVAAGGFYEQYF. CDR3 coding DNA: TGCGCCAGCAGCGTGGCGGCAGGGGGCTTCTACGAGCAGTACTTC.

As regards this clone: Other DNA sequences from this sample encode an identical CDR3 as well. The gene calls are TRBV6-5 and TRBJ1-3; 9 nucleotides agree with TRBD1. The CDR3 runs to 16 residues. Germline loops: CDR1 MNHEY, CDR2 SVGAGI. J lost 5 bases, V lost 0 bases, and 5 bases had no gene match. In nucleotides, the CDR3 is TGTGCCAGCAGTTACTCGGGGGGACAGGGTCGAAACACCATATATTTT. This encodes CASSYSGGQGRNTIYF.

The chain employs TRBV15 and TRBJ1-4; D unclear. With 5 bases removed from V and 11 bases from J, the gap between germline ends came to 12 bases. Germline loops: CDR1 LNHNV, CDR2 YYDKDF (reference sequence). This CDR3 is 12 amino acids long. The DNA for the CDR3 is TGTGCCACCAGCCGTCCGGCGGAGAAACTGTTTTTT. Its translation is CATSRPAEKLFF.

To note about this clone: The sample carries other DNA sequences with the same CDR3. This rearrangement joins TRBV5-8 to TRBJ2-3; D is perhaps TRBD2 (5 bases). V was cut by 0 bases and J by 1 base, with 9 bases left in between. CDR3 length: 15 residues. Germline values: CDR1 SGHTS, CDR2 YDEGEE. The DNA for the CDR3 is TGTGCCAGCAGCTTGGCTCGGGGTGGCACAGATACGCAGTATTTT. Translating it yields CASSLARGGTDTQYF.

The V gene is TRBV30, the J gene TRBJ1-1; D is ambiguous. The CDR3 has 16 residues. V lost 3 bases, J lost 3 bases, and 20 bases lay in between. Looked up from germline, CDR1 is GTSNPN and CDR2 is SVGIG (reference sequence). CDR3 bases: TGTGCCTGGAGGGGAAGACCCGGACGCGGGGACACTGAAGCTTTCTTT. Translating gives CAWRGRPGRGDTEAFF. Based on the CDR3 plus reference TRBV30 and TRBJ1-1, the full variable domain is SQTIHQWPATLVQPVGSPLSLECTVEGTSNPNLYWYRQAAGRGLQLLFYSVGIGQISSEVPQNLSASRPQDRQFILSSKKLLLSDSGFYLCAWRGRPGRGDTEAFFGQGTRLTVV.

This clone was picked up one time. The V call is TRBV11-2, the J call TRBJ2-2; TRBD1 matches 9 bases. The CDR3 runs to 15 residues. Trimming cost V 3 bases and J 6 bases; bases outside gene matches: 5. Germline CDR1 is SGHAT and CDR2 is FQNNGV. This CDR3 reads CASSLGTGRAGELFF. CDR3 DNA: TGTGCCAGCAGCTTGGGGACAGGGAGGGCCGGGGAGCTGTTTTTT.

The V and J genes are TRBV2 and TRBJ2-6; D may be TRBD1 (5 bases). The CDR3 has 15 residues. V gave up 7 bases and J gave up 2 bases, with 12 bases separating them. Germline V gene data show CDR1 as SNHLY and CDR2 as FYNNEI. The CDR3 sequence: CASTRVGTGANVLTF. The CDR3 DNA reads TGTGCCAGCACCAGGGTGGGCACTGGGGCCAACGTCCTGACTTTC.

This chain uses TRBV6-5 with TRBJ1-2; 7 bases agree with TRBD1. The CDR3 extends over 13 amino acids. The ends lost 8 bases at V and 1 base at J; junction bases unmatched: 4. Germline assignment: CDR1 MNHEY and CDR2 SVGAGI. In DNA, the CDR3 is TGTGCCAGCGGGACAGAGAGTAACTATGGCTACACCTTC. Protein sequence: CASGTESNYGYTF.

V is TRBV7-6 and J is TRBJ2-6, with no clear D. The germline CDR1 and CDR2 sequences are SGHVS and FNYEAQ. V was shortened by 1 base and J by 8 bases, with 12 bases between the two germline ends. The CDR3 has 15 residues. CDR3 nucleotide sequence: TGTGCCAGCAGCTTAGACACAGAATTTACCAACGTCCTGACTTTC. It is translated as CASSLDTEFTNVLTF.

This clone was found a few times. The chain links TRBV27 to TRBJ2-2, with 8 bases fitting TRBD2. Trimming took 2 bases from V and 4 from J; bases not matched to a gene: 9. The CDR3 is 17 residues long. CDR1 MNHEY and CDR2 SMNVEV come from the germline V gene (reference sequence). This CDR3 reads CASSLNPSGGVTGELFF. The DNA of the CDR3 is TGTGCCAGCAGTTTAAACCCCAGCGGGGGAGTCACCGGGGAGCTGTTTTTT.

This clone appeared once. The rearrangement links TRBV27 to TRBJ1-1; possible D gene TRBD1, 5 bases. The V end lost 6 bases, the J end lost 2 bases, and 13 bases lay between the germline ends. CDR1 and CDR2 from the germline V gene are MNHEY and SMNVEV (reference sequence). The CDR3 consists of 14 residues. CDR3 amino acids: CASRKTETNTEAFF. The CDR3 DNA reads TGTGCCAGCAGAAAGACAGAGACTAACACTGAAGCTTTCTTT.

CDR3 bases: TGTGCCAGCTCACCCCTAGGGACTAGCGGCAATGAGCAGTTCTTC. Its translation is CASSPLGTSGNEQFF. The chain carries TRBV18 and TRBJ2-1; 11 positions match TRBD2. The CDR3 consists of 15 residues. J gave up 6 bases and V 3 bases, and 4 bases lay outside the gene matches. Per the germline V gene, CDR1 is KGHSH and CDR2 is LQKENI.

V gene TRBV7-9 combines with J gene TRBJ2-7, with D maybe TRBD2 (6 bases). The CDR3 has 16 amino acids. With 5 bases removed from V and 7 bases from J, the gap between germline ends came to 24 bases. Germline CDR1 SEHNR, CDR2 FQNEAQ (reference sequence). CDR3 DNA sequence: TGTGCCAGCAGCGGCTCCCCCGGGACTCGTCTCCAAGAGCAGTACTTC. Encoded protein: CASSGSPGTRLQEQYF.

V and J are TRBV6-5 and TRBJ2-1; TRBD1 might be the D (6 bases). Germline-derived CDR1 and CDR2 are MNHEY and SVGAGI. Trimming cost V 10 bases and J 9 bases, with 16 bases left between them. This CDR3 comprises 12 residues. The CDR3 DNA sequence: TGTGCCACCTCCCGACAGGTTGGTGAGCAGTTCTTC. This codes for CATSRQVGEQFF.

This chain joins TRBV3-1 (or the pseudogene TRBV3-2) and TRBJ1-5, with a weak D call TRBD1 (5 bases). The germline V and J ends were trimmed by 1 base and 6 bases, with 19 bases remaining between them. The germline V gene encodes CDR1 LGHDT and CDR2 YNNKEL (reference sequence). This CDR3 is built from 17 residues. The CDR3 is CASSQVRGPLNCQPQHF. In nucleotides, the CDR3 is TGTGCCAGCAGCCAAGTAAGGGGCCCTTTGAATTGTCAGCCCCAGCATTTT.

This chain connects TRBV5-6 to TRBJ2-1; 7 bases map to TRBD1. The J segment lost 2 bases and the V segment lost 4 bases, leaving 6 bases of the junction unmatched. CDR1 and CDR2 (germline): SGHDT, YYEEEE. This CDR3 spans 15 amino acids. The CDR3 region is CASSAWDRPYNEQFF. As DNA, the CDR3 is TGTGCCAGCAGCGCCTGGGACAGACCCTACAATGAGCAGTTCTTC.

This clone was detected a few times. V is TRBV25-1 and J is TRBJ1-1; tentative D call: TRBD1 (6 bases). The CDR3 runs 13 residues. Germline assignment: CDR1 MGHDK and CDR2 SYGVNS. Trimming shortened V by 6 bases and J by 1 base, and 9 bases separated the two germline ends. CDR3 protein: CASRRTANTEAFF. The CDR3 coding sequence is TGTGCCAGCAGGAGGACAGCGAACACTGAAGCTTTCTTT.

The chain's CDR3 is CASSFGVTEAFF. The CDR3 DNA reads as TGTGCCAGCAGTTTCGGGGTTACTGAAGCTTTCTTT. The chain uses TRBV12-3 or TRBV12-4 and TRBJ1-1, with D unresolved. The CDR3 runs to 12 residues. Trimming pared 3 bases from V and 5 bases from J, leaving 7 bases between.

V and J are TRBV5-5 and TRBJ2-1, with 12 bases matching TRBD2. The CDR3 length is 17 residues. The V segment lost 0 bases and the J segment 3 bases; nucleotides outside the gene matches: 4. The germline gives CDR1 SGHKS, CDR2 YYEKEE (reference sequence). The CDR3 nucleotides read TGTGCCAGCAGCTTGGCCGCGACTAGCGGGGGCTACAATGAGCAGTTCTTC. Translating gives CASSLAATSGGYNEQFF.

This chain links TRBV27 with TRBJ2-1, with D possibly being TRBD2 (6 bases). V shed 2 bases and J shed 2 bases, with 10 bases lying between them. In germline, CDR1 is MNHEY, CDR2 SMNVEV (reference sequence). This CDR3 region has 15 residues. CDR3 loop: CASSLGLATYNEQFF. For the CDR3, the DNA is TGTGCCAGCAGTTTAGGGCTAGCGACCTACAATGAGCAGTTCTTC.

The CDR3 spells CASSSTGRNGGYTF. CDR3 DNA: TGTGCCAGCAGCTCGACAGGACGCAACGGTGGCTACACCTTC. The rearrangement links TRBV28 to TRBJ1-2; tentatively, D is TRBD1 (6 bases). Germline CDR1 MDHEN, CDR2 SYDVKM. The CDR3 is 14 residues long. V was trimmed by 6 bases and J by 7 bases, leaving 18 bases between them.

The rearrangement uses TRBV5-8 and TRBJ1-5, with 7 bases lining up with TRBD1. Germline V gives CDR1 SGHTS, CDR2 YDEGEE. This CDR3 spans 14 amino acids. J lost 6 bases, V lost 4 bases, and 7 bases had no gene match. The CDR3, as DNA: TGTGCCAGCAGCACTCCGACAGGGCGTCAGCCCCAGCATTTT. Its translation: CASSTPTGRQPQHF.

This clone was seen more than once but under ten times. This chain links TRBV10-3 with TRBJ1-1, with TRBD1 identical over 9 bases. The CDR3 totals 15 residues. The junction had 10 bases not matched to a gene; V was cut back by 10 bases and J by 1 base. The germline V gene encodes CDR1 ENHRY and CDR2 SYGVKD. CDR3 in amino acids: CATGQGGLENTEAFF. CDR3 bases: TGTGCCACGGGACAGGGAGGTTTGGAGAACACTGAAGCTTTCTTT.